Each of the 23 T cell receptor beta chains below was sequenced from the same sample in a study of CD4 and CD8 cells across lung adenocarcinoma regions. MiXCR, applied by TCRdb to the PCR reads, yields one record per CDR3 protein. Of roughly 13,000 distinct CDR3 sequences in the sample, about 48% were seen once. The sample consisted of CD4+ T cells from the center of a lung tumor. These receptors originate from a male donor with lung adenocarcinoma. The CD4 and CD8 labels of this study may be unreliable.

This clonotype was counted ten times or more. The genes are TRBV28 and TRBJ2-1; D could derive from TRBD1 or TRBD2 (6 bases each). V gave up 0 bases and J gave up 9 bases, with 12 bases separating them. The CDR3 has 14 amino acids. CDR1 is MDHEN, CDR2 SYDVKM, per germline. CDR3 in amino acids: CASSLCPGGCEQFF. In nucleotides, the CDR3 is TGTGCCAGCAGTTTATGCCCCGGGGGCTGTGAGCAGTTCTTC.

This clonotype was counted at least ten times. The chain is built from TRBV7-2 and TRBJ2-1; D is unclear. The last part of the DNA fits TRBJ2-7 better; the J call may be wrong. The germline gives CDR1 SGHTA, CDR2 FQGNSA. The CDR3 is 16 residues long. In nucleotides, the CDR3 is TGTGCCAGCAGCCCCCCCGGAACAGCCCGTCAACGCGAGCAGTACTTC. As protein: CASSPPGTARQREQYF.

This chain connects TRBV6-1 to TRBJ2-3; 10 nucleotides line up with TRBD2. The CDR3 is 16 residues long. Germline values: CDR1 MNHNS, CDR2 SASEGT. V dropped 4 bases and J dropped 4; count of bases not matched to a gene: 8. Written as DNA, the CDR3 is TGTGCCAGCAGTGCGGTAGCGGGGGGCCGGCCAGATACGCAGTATTTT. As protein: CASSAVAGGRPDTQYF.

The genes are TRBV20-1 and TRBJ2-1; the D call may be TRBD1 or TRBD2 (6 bases each). The J call may not be correct, given that the DNA end is closer to TRBJ2-5. The CDR3 length is 14 residues. Looked up from germline, CDR1 is DFQATT and CDR2 is SNEGSKA (reference sequence). For the CDR3, the DNA is TGCAGTGCTTGGGGGGCCCCCGGGACGGAGACCCAGTACTTC. Amino acids: CSAWGAPGTETQYF.

This clonotype is termed medium-sized. The chain has TRBV6-1 and TRBJ2-3, with D perhaps TRBD1 or TRBD2 (5 bases each). The CDR3 contains 15 residues. Trimming removed 5 bases at V and 3 bases at J, with 15 bases between. The V gene's germline CDR1 is MNHNS and CDR2 SASEGT. The CDR3 DNA reads as TGTGCCAGCAGTCGAACGAACTGGGGGACAGATACGCAGTATTTT. It is translated as CASSRTNWGTDTQYF.

Many counts were recorded for this clonotype. The chain combines TRBV11-3 with TRBJ2-1, with D hard to call. The V gene lost 1 base and the J gene lost 9 bases, with 7 bases spanning the gap. CDR3 length: 12 amino acids. The germline CDR1 and CDR2 sequences are SGHNT and YENEEA. CDR3 region: CASSLGRGEQFF. In nucleotides, the CDR3 is TGTGCCAGCAGCTTAGGTCGTGGTGAGCAGTTCTTC.

This clonotype came up a few times. A much larger clone differs by one base, so this may be a read error. The chain links TRBV6-1 to TRBJ2-1; TRBD2 might be the D (6 bases). Trimming stripped 5 bases from V and 13 bases from J, with 18 bases between. The CDR3 loop spans 13 amino acids. Germline CDR1 and CDR2: MNHNS and SASEGT. This chain's CDR3 is CASSPRTIDIQFF. In nucleotides, the CDR3 is TGTGCCAGCAGTCCCCGGACTATAGACATTCAGTTCTTC.

About this clonotype: One junction end does not reproduce the germline sequence, and a read error may be involved. V usage is TRBV27 and J usage is TRBJ2-4; D is uncertain. Germline-derived CDR1 and CDR2 are MNHEY and SMNVEV (reference sequence). This CDR3 contains 14 residues. In DNA form, the CDR3 reads TGTGGCGGCACGGGCTTAAGAGCCAAAGATACGCAGTACTTT. It specifies CGGTGLRAKDTQYF.

The genes are TRBV6-1 and TRBJ2-7; TRBD2 is a possible D gene (6 bases). The germline V gene encodes CDR1 MNHNS and CDR2 SASEGT. The CDR3 has 12 amino acids. The V gene lost 6 bases and the J gene lost 5 bases, with 11 bases spanning the gap. This chain's CDR3 is CASRGGTNEQYF. In DNA, the CDR3 is TGTGCCAGCAGGGGAGGAACAAACGAGCAGTACTTC.

On this clonotype itself: A much larger clone differs by one base, so this may be a read error. The V gene is TRBV10-1, the J gene TRBJ2-1; D unresolved. The J call may be incorrect, as the DNA end agrees better with TRBJ2-7. The CDR3 runs 14 residues. CDR1 and CDR2 from the germline V gene are WNHNN and SYGVQD (reference sequence). The CDR3 sequence is CASSSTSRGNEQYF. In DNA form, the CDR3 reads TGCGCCAGCAGTTCTACGTCTAGAGGCAATGAGCAGTACTTC.

The chain couples TRBV24-1 to TRBJ2-1; possibly TRBD1 or TRBD2 for D (6 bases each). The germline gives CDR1 KGHDR, CDR2 SFDVKD. Between the trimmed V and J ends, which lost 9 bases and 10 bases, there was a span of 24 bases. The CDR3 extends over 15 amino acids. CDR3 coding DNA: TGTGCCACCTCCGGCGGACCGGGGGCTACAAGGGAGCAGTTCTTC. This translates into CATSGGPGATREQFF.

Of note for this clonotype: This may be a read error, as it is one base from a much larger clone. The CDR3 does not close with the conserved phenylalanine or tryptophan, likely indicating a read error. J is TRBJ2-3 and V is TRBV11-2, with 9 bases matching TRBD1. The CDR3 runs 16 residues. Germline values: CDR1 SGHAT, CDR2 FQNNGV. V lost 5 bases and J lost 2; bases outside the gene matches: 8. CDR3 amino acids: CASSHDRGRITDTQYY. The DNA of the CDR3 is TGTGCCAGCAGCCACGACAGGGGGAGAATCACAGATACGCAGTATTAT.

This clonotype was detected only once. The chain combines TRBV27 with TRBJ2-5; D is perhaps TRBD2 (6 bases). Trimming took off 6 bases at V and 4 bases at J, with 15 bases between the two ends. In germline, CDR1 is MNHEY, CDR2 SMNVEV (reference sequence). This CDR3 has 14 residues. The CDR3 nucleotides read TGTGCCAGCAGCCCCTCTGGGGGAGGAGAGACCCAGTACTTC. Translation gives CASSPSGGGETQYF.

The V and J genes are TRBV6-1 and TRBJ2-1, with D perhaps TRBD1 (5 bases). The DNA matches TRBJ2-7 better at its end, which makes the J call doubtful. Germline CDR1 MNHNS, CDR2 SASEGT. The CDR3 consists of 15 residues. DNA of the CDR3: TGTGCCAGCATTGAAGCCTCCATGGGGCTCTACGAGCAGTACGTC. This codes for CASIEASMGLYEQYV.

The chain couples TRBV4-2 to TRBJ2-5; D may be TRBD1 (5 bases). V was clipped by 4 bases and J by 0 bases, with 9 bases between them. The CDR3 runs to 14 residues. Germline loops: CDR1 LGHNA, CDR2 YNFKEQ. The CDR3 protein is CASSRPGNQETQYF. CDR3 DNA: TGTGCCAGCAGCCGCCCAGGGAACCAAGAGACCCAGTACTTC.

The chain has TRBV6-1 and TRBJ2-5, with 7 nucleotides matching TRBD1. From germline, CDR1 is MNHNS and CDR2 SASEGT. The CDR3 totals 15 residues. Germline trimming cut 1 base from V and 5 bases from J; bases unmatched to any gene: 7. In nucleotides, the CDR3 is TGTGCCAGCAGTGAAGAGGTGACAGGGTTGGAGACCCAGTACTTC. Translated: CASSEEVTGLETQYF.

This clonotype has only a few counts. This chain joins TRBV4-2 and TRBJ2-1; TRBD2 matches 12 bases. CDR1 LGHNA and CDR2 YNFKEQ come from the germline V gene. V was clipped by 6 bases and J by 6 bases; unmatched bases: 6. The length of the CDR3 is 15 residues. The CDR3 bases are TGTGCCAGCAGGGGGACTAGCGGGTTCATCAATGAGCAGTTCTTC. Translated: CASRGTSGFINEQFF.

The sample holds a few counts of this clonotype. The V call is TRBV11-3, the J call TRBJ1-6; D remains unclear. Trimming took off 5 bases at V and 0 bases at J, with 8 bases between the two ends. The CDR3 totals 15 residues. Germline V lookup: CDR1 SGHNT, CDR2 YENEEA. CDR3 nucleotide sequence: TGTGCCAGCAGCGCGACTGACTCCTATAATTCACCCCTCCACTTT. Residues: CASSATDSYNSPLHF.

The chain employs TRBV11-2 and TRBJ1-3, with 9 bases identical to TRBD1. This CDR3 contains 17 residues. Germline-derived CDR1 and CDR2 are SGHAT and FQNNGV. Trimming removed 6 bases from V and 0 bases from J; junction bases left unmatched: 9. The DNA for the CDR3 is TGTGCCAGCAGATCCCCCCGGGACAGGGACTCTGGAAACACCATATATTTT. This sequence encodes CASRSPRDRDSGNTIYF.

V is TRBV7-6 and J is TRBJ1-1; no definite D call. This CDR3 comprises 14 residues. Germline V lookup: CDR1 SGHVS, CDR2 FNYEAQ. The V and J ends lost 5 bases and 1 base respectively, with 11 bases between them. CDR3 in amino acids: CASSPTVANTEAFF. In DNA form, the CDR3 reads TGTGCCAGCAGCCCCACCGTAGCGAACACTGAAGCTTTCTTT.

This clonotype was picked up many times. This chain uses TRBV28 with TRBJ2-1, with D tentatively TRBD1 (5 bases). The DNA end lines up better with TRBJ2-5; the J call may be wrong. Germline CDR1 and CDR2: MDHEN and SYDVKM. This CDR3 has 19 amino acids. The CDR3 sequence is CASSLALRTSSLIQETQYF. The DNA of the CDR3 is TGTGCCAGCAGTTTAGCTTTGAGGACAAGCTCCCTCATACAAGAGACCCAGTACTTC.

Comments on this clonotype: One junction end disagrees with the germline gene, perhaps due to a read error. The J gene is TRBJ2-6, the V gene TRBV6-1; weak D call: TRBD2 (5 bases). The CDR3 totals 13 residues. The V gene's germline CDR1 is MNHNS and CDR2 SASEGT. CDR3 bases: TGTGCCAGCGCCCAGGCGGGCTCCTACGTGCAGTCTTTC. Translated, it gives CASAQAGSYVQSF.

As to this clonotype: At one boundary the junction diverges from the germline segment, which might be a read error. The CDR3 here is CASRTPSGANEQNF. The DNA of the CDR3 is TGTGCCAGCAGGACTCCCTCTGGGGCCAACGAGCAGAATTTC. The rearrangement links TRBV6-1 to TRBJ2-6, with a possible D match to TRBD1 (5 bases). Germline V lookup: CDR1 MNHNS, CDR2 SASEGT. The CDR3 consists of 14 residues.